This T cell receptor (beta chain) derives from a study of CD8 T cells in Susac syndrome. FACS was used to enrich TEMRA cells, whereas the CD8+ and CD4+ T cells were obtained by negative isolation. When the RNA was reverse transcribed, random hexamers were used with an input of roughly 0.5 to 1 ug. TCRdb recomputed calls from the immunoSEQ multiplex PCR reads with MiXCR, one row per CDR3 protein. The profile covers about 290,000 distinct CDR3 sequences, with around 85% appearing a single time and 0.21% taken by the ten largest. The ends were cut back, 0 bases at V and 8 bases at J, with 13 bases in the middle. CDR1 is LGHNA and CDR2 is YSLEER in the germline V gene. CDR3 size: 15 residues.

The sequencing sample was made of CD8+ T cells from PBMCs. The chain uses TRBV4-3 and TRBJ1-4; D might be TRBD1 (5 bases). This TCR was recovered from a human donor with multiple sclerosis. The CDR3: CASSQEGGQGEKLFF. As DNA, the CDR3 is TGCGCCAGCAGCCAAGAGGGCGGACAAGGCGAAAAACTGTTTTTT.